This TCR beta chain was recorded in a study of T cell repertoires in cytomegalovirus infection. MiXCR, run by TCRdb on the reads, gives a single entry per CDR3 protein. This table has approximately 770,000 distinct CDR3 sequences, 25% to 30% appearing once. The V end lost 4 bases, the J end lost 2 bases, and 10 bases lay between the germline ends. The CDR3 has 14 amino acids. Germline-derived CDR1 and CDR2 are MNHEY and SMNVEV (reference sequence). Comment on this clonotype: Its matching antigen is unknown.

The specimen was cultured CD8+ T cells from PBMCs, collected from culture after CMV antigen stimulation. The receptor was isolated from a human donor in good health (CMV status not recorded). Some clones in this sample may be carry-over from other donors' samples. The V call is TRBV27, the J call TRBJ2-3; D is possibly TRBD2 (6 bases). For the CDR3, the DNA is TGTGCCAGCAGTTGGGGGGTTCCCACAGATACGCAGTATTTT. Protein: CASSWGVPTDTQYF.